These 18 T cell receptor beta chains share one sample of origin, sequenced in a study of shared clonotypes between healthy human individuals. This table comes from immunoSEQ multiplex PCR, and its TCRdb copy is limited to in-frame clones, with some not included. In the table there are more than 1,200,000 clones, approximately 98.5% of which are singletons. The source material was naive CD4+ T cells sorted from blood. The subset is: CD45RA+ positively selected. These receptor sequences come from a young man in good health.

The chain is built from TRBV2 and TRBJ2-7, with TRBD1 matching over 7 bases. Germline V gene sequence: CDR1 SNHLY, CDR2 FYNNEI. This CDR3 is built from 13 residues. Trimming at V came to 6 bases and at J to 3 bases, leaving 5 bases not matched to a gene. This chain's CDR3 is CASRSRGIYEQYF. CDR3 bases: TGTGCCAGCAGGTCCAGGGGGATCTACGAGCAGTACTTC.

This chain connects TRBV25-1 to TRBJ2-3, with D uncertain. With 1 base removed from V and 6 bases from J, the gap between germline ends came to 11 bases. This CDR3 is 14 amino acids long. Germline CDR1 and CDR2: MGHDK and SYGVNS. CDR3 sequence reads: CASSELRSTDTQYF. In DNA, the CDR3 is TGTGCCAGCAGTGAATTGCGGTCGACGGATACGCAGTATTTT.

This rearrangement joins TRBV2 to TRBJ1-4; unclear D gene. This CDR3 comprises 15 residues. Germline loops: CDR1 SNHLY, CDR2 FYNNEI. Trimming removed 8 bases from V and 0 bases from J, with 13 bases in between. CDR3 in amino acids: CASAGQQSTNEKLFF. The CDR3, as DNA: TGTGCCAGCGCGGGCCAACAGTCAACTAATGAAAAACTGTTTTTT.

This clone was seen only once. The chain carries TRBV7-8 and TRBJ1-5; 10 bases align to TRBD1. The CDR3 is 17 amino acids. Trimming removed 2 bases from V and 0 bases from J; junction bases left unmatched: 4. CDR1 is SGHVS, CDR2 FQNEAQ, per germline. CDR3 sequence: CASSLPRDRGSNQPQHF. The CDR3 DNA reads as TGTGCCAGCAGCTTACCCCGGGACAGGGGTAGCAATCAGCCCCAGCATTTT.

The CDR3, as DNA: TGTGCCAGCAGGAGACAGGGTGCAGATACGCAGTATTTT. Translated: CASRRQGADTQYF. V usage is TRBV2 and J usage is TRBJ2-3; 7 nucleotides agree with TRBD1. Germline V gene lookup returns CDR1 SNHLY and CDR2 FYNNEI. The CDR3 totals 13 residues. V gave up 6 bases and J gave up 4 bases; unmatched junction bases: 4.

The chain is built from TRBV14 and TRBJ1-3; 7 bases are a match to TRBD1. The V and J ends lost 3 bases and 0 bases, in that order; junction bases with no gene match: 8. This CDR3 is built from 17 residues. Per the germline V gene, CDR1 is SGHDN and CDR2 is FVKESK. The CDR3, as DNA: TGTGCCAGCAGCCACGGAGTACAGGGGCGCTCTGGAAACACCATATATTTT. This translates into CASSHGVQGRSGNTIYF.

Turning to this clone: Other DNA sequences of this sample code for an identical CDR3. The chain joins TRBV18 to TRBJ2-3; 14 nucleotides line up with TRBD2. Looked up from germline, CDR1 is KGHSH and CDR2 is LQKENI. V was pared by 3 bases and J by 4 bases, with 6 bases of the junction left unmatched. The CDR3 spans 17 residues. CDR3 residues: CASSPLGLAGVADTQYF. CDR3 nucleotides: TGTGCCAGCTCACCTCTGGGACTAGCGGGAGTGGCAGATACGCAGTATTTT.

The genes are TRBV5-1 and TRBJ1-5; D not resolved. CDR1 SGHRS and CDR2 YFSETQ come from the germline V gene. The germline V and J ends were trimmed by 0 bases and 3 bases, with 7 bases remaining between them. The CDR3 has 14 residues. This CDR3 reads CASSLDSYNQPQHF. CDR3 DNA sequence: TGCGCCAGCAGCTTGGACAGCTACAATCAGCCCCAGCATTTT. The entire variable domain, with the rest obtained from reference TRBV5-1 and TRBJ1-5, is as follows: KAGVTQTPRYLIKTRGQQVTLSCSPISGHRSVSWYQQTPGQGLQFLFEYFSETQRNKGNFPGRFSGRQFSNSRSEMNVSTLELGDSALYLCASSLDSYNQPQHFGDGTRLSIL.

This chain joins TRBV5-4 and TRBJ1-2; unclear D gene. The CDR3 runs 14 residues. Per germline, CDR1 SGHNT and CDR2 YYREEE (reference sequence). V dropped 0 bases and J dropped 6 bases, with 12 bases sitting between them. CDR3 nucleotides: TGTGCCAGCAGCTTGGAATTGGCCCTCGATGGCTACACCTTC. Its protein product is CASSLELALDGYTF.

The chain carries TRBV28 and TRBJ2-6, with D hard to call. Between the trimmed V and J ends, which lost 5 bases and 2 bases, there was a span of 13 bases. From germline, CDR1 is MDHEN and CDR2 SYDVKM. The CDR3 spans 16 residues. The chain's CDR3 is CASSPPPGAGANVLTF. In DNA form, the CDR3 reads TGTGCCAGCAGTCCCCCACCTGGGGCTGGGGCCAACGTCCTGACTTTC.

CDR3 in amino acids: CASSLGGGANTGELFF. The CDR3 DNA reads TGTGCCAGCAGCTTAGGTGGCGGGGCGAACACCGGGGAGCTGTTTTTT. The gene calls are TRBV7-3 and TRBJ2-2, with TRBD2 as a possible D gene (6 bases). CDR1 SGHTA and CDR2 FQGTGA come from the germline V gene. Trimming left V 2 bases short and J 0 bases short, with 10 bases between. The CDR3 sequence is 16 residues long.

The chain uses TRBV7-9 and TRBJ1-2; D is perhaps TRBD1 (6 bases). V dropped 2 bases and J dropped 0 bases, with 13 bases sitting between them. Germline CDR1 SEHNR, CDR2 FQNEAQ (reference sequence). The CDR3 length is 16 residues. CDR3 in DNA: TGTGCCAGCAGCTTACTGGGGGCCGAAACTAACTATGGCTACACCTTC. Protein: CASSLLGAETNYGYTF.

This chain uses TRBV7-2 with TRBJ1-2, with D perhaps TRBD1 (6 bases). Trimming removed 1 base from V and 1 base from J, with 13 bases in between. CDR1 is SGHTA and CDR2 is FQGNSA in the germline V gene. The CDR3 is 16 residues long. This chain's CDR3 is CASSLVGGAVNYGYTF. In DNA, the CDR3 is TGTGCCAGCAGCTTAGTGGGGGGGGCCGTTAACTATGGCTACACCTTC. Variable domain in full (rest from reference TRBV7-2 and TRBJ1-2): GAGVSQSPSNKVTEKGKDVELRCDPISGHTALYWYRQSLGQGLEFLIYFQGNSAPDKSGLPSDRFSAERTGGSVSTLTIQRTQQEDSAVYLCASSLVGGAVNYGYTFGSGTRLTVV.

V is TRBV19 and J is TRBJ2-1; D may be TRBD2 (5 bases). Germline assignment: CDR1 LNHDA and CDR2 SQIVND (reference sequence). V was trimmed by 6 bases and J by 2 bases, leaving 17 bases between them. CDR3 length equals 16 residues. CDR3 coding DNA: TGTGCCAGTAGCTCCCTAAAGGGAGTGGCCTACAATGAGCAGTTCTTC. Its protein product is CASSSLKGVAYNEQFF.

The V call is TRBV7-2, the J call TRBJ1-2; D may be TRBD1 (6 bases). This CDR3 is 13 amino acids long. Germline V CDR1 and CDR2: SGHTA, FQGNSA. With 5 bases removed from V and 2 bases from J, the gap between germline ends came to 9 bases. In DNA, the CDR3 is TGTGCCAGCAGCACCACAGGGAACTATGGCTACACCTTC. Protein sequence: CASSTTGNYGYTF.

The CDR3: CASSPGQTGGYTF. The CDR3 nucleotides are TGCGCCAGCAGCCCCGGACAGACAGGGGGCTACACCTTC. The chain carries TRBV5-1 and TRBJ1-2, with 7 bases lining up with TRBD1. This CDR3 is built from 13 residues. V was clipped by 4 bases and J by 8 bases; unmatched bases: 8. CDR1 and CDR2 from the germline V gene are SGHRS and YFSETQ.

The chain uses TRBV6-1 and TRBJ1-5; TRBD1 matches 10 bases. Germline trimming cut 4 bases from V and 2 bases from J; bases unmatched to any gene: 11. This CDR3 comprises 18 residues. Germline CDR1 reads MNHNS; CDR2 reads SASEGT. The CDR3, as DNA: TGTGCCAGCAGTGGGCGGACAGGGGGTGCATGGGGCAATCAGCCCCAGCATTTT. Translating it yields CASSGRTGGAWGNQPQHF.

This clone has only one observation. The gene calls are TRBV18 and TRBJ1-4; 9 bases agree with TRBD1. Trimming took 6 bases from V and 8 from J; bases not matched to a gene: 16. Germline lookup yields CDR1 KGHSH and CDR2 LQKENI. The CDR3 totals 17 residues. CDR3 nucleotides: TGTGCCAGCTCCCAAATGTCGGGACAGGGTACAACGGAAAAACTGTTTTTT. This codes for CASSQMSGQGTTEKLFF.